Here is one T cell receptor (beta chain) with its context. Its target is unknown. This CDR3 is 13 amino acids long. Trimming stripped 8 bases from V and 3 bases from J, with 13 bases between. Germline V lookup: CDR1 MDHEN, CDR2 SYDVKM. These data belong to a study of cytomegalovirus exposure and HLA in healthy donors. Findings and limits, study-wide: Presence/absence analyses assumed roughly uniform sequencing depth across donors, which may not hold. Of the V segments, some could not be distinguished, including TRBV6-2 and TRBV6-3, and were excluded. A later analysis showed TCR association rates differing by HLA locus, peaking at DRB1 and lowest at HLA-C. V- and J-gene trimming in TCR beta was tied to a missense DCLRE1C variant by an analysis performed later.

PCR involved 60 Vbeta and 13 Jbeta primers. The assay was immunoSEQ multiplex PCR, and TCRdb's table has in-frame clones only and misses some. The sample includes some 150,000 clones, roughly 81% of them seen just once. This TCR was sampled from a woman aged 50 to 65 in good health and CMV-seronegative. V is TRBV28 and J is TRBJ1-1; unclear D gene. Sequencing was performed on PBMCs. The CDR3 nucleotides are TGTGCCAGCGGCTCGGGGAAGTACACTGAAGCTTTCTTT. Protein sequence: CASGSGKYTEAFF. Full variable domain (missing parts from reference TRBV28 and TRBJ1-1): DVKVTQSSRYLVKRTGEKVFLECVQDMDHENMFWYRQDPGLGLRLIYFSYDVKMKEKGDIPEGYSVSREKKERFSLILESASTNQTSMYLCASGSGKYTEAFFGQGTRLTVV.